This entry lists 21 T cell receptor beta chains sequenced from one sample in a study of blood T cell repertoires in COVID-19 (dated by TCRdb to 2019 to 2021). The library was prepared using the immunoSEQ multiplex PCR assay. The clones in this table, taken by TCRdb from immuneACCESS, are in-frame only. Not every clone is retained; where verified, under half of the shortfall comes from an unresolved V gene, and the cause of the rest is unknown. This sample lists tens of thousands of clones; about 77% were detected once. In total, the top ten clones hold over 5.5% of the sample. Sequenced sample: peripheral blood. The receptors here all came from a man aged 65-85 years with COVID-19, enrolled during active disease.

The J gene is TRBJ1-3, the V gene TRBV4-2; 7 bases are a match to TRBD1. CDR3 length equals 14 residues. Trimming at V came to 6 bases and at J to 4 bases, leaving 6 bases not matched to a gene. Germline CDR1 reads LGHNA; CDR2 reads YNFKEQ. The CDR3 region is CASSLTGEGNTIYF. The CDR3 region has the DNA TGTGCCAGCAGTTTAACAGGGGAGGGAAACACCATATATTTT.

There are a few counts of this clone. The chain joins TRBV28 to TRBJ1-2; 10 bases are shared with TRBD1. Looked up from germline, CDR1 is MDHEN and CDR2 is SYDVKM. This CDR3 comprises 15 residues. V lost 5 bases to trimming and J lost 8 bases; unmatched junction nucleotides: 11. Written as DNA, the CDR3 is TGTGCCAGCAGTAGCTGGGACAGGGGAGGTCGAGGCTACACCTTC. Residues: CASSSWDRGGRGYTF.

In its sample, this clone is medium-sized (0.01 to 0.1%). The rearrangement links TRBV28 to TRBJ1-1, with 7 positions matching TRBD1. The CDR3 totals 18 residues. The junction had 15 bases not matched to a gene; V was cut back by 5 bases and J by 0 bases. In germline, CDR1 is MDHEN, CDR2 SYDVKM. The CDR3 loop is CASSPVPGTDTMNTEAFF. The CDR3 nucleotides read TGTGCCAGCAGTCCCGTACCCGGGACAGACACCATGAACACTGAAGCTTTCTTT. The variable domain in full, with the rest retrieved from reference TRBV28 and TRBJ1-1, is DVKVTQSSRYLVKRTGEKVFLECVQDMDHENMFWYRQDPGLGLRLIYFSYDVKMKEKGDIPEGYSVSREKKERFSLILESASTNQTSMYLCASSPVPGTDTMNTEAFFGQGTRLTVV.

This clone has a handful of counts. V is TRBV7-9 and J is TRBJ2-2; the match to TRBD2 covers 7 bases. The trim removed 5 bases at V and 4 bases at J, leaving 10 bases unmatched. The CDR3 is 16 residues long. Germline V gene lookup returns CDR1 SEHNR and CDR2 FQNEAQ (reference sequence). CDR3: CASSPGGRNFTGELFF. The CDR3 nucleotides read TGTGCCAGCAGCCCCGGGGGGAGAAATTTCACCGGGGAGCTGTTTTTT.

This chain links TRBV10-3 with TRBJ1-5; a weak D match, TRBD1 (5 bases). The germline CDR1 and CDR2 sequences are ENHRY and SYGVKD. Between the trimmed V and J ends, which lost 0 bases and 7 bases, there was a span of 13 bases. This CDR3 region has 15 residues. The CDR3 region has the DNA TGTGCCATCAGTGAGTCGACGGGGGGTGGCCAGCCCCAGCATTTT. Residues: CAISESTGGGQPQHF.

This sequence joins TRBV6-2 or TRBV6-3 and TRBJ2-1, with D possibly matching TRBD2 (5 bases). Trimming removed 5 bases at V and 3 bases at J, with 17 bases between. Per germline, CDR1 MNHEY and CDR2 SVGEGT. The CDR3 sequence is 16 residues long. CDR3 amino acids: CASSPPPERLYNEQFF. As DNA, the CDR3 is TGTGCCAGCAGTCCACCGCCGGAGCGGCTCTACAATGAGCAGTTCTTC.

The sample holds many counts of this clone. The chain is built from TRBV5-1 and TRBJ2-7; TRBD1 might be the D (5 bases). The CDR3 loop spans 13 amino acids. Trimming took off 2 bases at V and 2 bases at J, with 8 bases between the two ends. Germline V CDR1 and CDR2: SGHRS, YFSETQ. Here the CDR3 reads CASSFDSPYEQYF. The CDR3 region has the DNA TGCGCCAGCAGCTTTGACAGCCCCTACGAGCAGTACTTC. The whole variable domain, filled in from reference TRBV5-1 and TRBJ2-7, reads KAGVTQTPRYLIKTRGQQVTLSCSPISGHRSVSWYQQTPGQGLQFLFEYFSETQRNKGNFPGRFSGRQFSNSRSEMNVSTLELGDSALYLCASSFDSPYEQYFGPGTRLTVT.

The chain uses TRBV15 and TRBJ2-5, with TRBD2 matching 9 bases. V gave up 0 bases and J gave up 4 bases; unmatched junction bases: 3. The CDR3 runs to 15 residues. From germline, CDR1 is LNHNV and CDR2 YYDKDF (reference sequence). CDR3: CATSRDSLAGETQYF. The CDR3 DNA is TGTGCCACCAGCAGAGATTCACTAGCGGGAGAGACCCAGTACTTC.

The chain uses TRBV5-1 and TRBJ2-3; 13 positions agree with TRBD2. Trimming cost V 3 bases and J 0 bases; bases outside gene matches: 4. CDR3 size: 17 residues. Germline CDR1 is SGHRS and CDR2 is YFSETQ. The chain's CDR3 is CASSYGTSGMSTDTQYF. As DNA, the CDR3 is TGCGCCAGCAGCTATGGGACTAGCGGGATGAGCACAGATACGCAGTATTTT.

In its sample, this clone was seen a few times. The chain recombines TRBV6-5 with TRBJ1-1; the match to TRBD1 covers 7 bases. Germline V gives CDR1 MNHEY, CDR2 SVGAGI. CDR3 length: 14 residues. The ends lost 6 bases at V and 1 base at J; junction bases unmatched: 5. The CDR3 DNA reads TGTGCCAGCAGGACAGGGCTCGCGAACACTGAAGCTTTCTTT. Protein product: CASRTGLANTEAFF.

The table lists this clone with a count of one. V usage is TRBV5-6 and J usage is TRBJ1-2; D is undetermined. This CDR3 spans 12 amino acids. V was pared by 5 bases and J by 5 bases, with 10 bases between. CDR1 is SGHDT, CDR2 YYEEEE, per germline. Here the CDR3 reads CASSRVSYGYTF. As DNA, the CDR3 is TGTGCCAGCAGTCGGGTTTCGTATGGCTACACCTTC.

This clone turned up a few times. The CDR3 reads CASSPDSVSYGYTF. The CDR3 DNA reads as TGTGCCAGCAGCCCGGACAGCGTTTCCTATGGCTACACCTTC. J is TRBJ1-2 and V is TRBV11-2, with D maybe TRBD1 (6 bases). The CDR3 consists of 14 residues. CDR1 is SGHAT, CDR2 FQNNGV, per germline. Deletions cut 5 bases from V and 4 bases from J, with 14 bases between.

This chain uses TRBV6-5 with TRBJ2-1; tentative D call: TRBD1 (6 bases). The CDR3 extends over 14 amino acids. In germline, CDR1 is MNHEY, CDR2 SVGAGI. V shed 2 bases and J shed 5 bases, with 10 bases lying between them. CDR3 DNA: TGTGCCAGCAGTTACAGGACAGCAGACAATGAGCAGTTCTTC. It is translated as CASSYRTADNEQFF.

The V and J genes are TRBV5-1 and TRBJ2-5, with 8 nucleotides matching TRBD2. After removal of 4 bases from V and 5 bases from J, the junction contained 10 bases not matched to a gene. This CDR3 comprises 15 residues. The V gene's germline CDR1 is SGHRS and CDR2 YFSETQ. The chain's CDR3 is CASSGGTSLGETQYF. CDR3 DNA: TGCGCCAGCAGCGGAGGGACTAGTTTGGGGGAGACCCAGTACTTC.

The J gene is TRBJ1-1, the V gene TRBV10-3; 7 positions agree with TRBD1. This CDR3 contains 15 residues. V lost 8 bases to trimming and J lost 7 bases; unmatched junction nucleotides: 16. Germline V CDR1 and CDR2: ENHRY, SYGVKD. CDR3 DNA sequence: TGTGCCATCGGGAAAGGGGGCCAGAACAAAGGTGAAGCTTTCTTT. This translates into CAIGKGGQNKGEAFF.

This sequence joins TRBV13 and TRBJ2-2, with D hard to call. V lost 2 bases and J lost 1, with 2 bases in between. This CDR3 region has 13 residues. The V gene's germline CDR1 is PRHDT and CDR2 FYEKMQ (reference sequence). Written as DNA, the CDR3 is TGTGCCAGCAGCTTACGGAACACCGGGGAGCTGTTTTTT. Its translation is CASSLRNTGELFF.

This clone was observed a few times. V gene TRBV9 combines with J gene TRBJ2-7; TRBD1 might be the D (6 bases). CDR1 is SGDLS and CDR2 is YYNGEE in the germline V gene. The CDR3 is 14 residues long. With 0 bases removed from V and 0 bases from J, the gap between germline ends came to 7 bases. CDR3 sequence (DNA): TGTGCCAGCAGCGTAGAGGACAGCTCCTACGAGCAGTACTTC. Translation gives CASSVEDSSYEQYF. The full variable domain, completed using reference TRBV9 and TRBJ2-7, is DSGVTQTPKHLITATGQRVTLRCSPRSGDLSVYWYQQSLDQGLQFLIQYYNGEERAKGNILERFSAQQFPDLHSELNLSSLELGDSALYFCASSVEDSSYEQYFGPGTRLTVT.

This sequence joins TRBV5-5 and TRBJ2-1, with TRBD2 identical over 7 bases. Germline CDR1 reads SGHKS; CDR2 reads YYEKEE (reference sequence). The CDR3 spans 15 residues. Trimming at V came to 0 bases and at J to 10 bases, leaving 10 bases not matched to a gene. In DNA form, the CDR3 reads TGTGCCAGCAGCTTGGTTGTCGCGGGAGTGGGGGAGCAGTTCTTC. This codes for CASSLVVAGVGEQFF.

This clone was observed a few times. The chain couples TRBV19 to TRBJ1-4; D possibly corresponds to TRBD1 (6 bases). V lost 9 bases, J lost 5 bases, and 16 bases lay in between. Germline assignment: CDR1 LNHDA and CDR2 SQIVND (reference sequence). This CDR3 region has 14 residues. CDR3 in amino acids: CASTHRATNEKLFF. The CDR3 coding sequence is TGTGCCAGCACGCACAGGGCTACGAATGAAAAACTGTTTTTT.

Only one count was recorded for this clone. The V call is TRBV5-1, the J call TRBJ2-1; TRBD2 aligns across 9 bases. The V gene's germline CDR1 is SGHRS and CDR2 YFSETQ. This CDR3 comprises 15 residues. J lost 8 bases, V lost 1 base, and 7 bases had no gene match. In nucleotides, the CDR3 is TGCGCCAGCAGCTTGTTTTCGCTAGCGGGGTATGAGCAGTTCTTC. It specifies CASSLFSLAGYEQFF.

V and J are TRBV21-1 and TRBJ2-5; whether TRBD2, the table's D call, matches the DNA was not checked. TRBV21-1 is a pseudogene. The length of the CDR3 is 16 residues. CDR3 nucleotide sequence: TGTGCCAGCAGCGACGAGCGGGAGTATAATAAAGAGACCCAGTACTTC. The encoded protein is CASSDEREYNKETQYF.